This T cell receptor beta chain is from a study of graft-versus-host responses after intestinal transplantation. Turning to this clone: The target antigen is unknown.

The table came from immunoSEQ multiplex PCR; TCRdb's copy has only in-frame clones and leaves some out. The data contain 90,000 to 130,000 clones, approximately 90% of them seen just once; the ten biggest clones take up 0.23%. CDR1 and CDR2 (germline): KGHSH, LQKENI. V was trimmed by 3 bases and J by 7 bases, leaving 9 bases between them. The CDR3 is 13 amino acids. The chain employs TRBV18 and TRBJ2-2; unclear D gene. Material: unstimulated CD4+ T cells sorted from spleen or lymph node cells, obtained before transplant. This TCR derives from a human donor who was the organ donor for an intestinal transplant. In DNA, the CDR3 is TGTGCCAGCTCACCGAGACCGGGCGGGGAGCTGTTTTTT. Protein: CASSPRPGGELFF.